This T cell receptor beta chain was documented in a study of regulatory T cells in long-lasting Graves disease. With 2 bases removed from V and 7 bases from J, the gap between germline ends came to 9 bases. The CDR3 runs to 13 residues. Arm-PCR with iRepertoire HTBI primers amplified the CDR3 regions for these TCR beta libraries. In the authors' methods: Across the samples, identification revealed just over 60 TRBV and around 13 TRBJ segments. TCRdb reprocessed the multiplex PCR reads with MiXCR, giving one entry per CDR3 protein. The V and J calls, along with clone size, are taken from TCRdb and not from the paper's own processing. The repertoire holds about 660,000 distinct CDR3 sequences, around 30% seen once, with under 50% in the top ten. Time point of the sample: persistent/refractory GD, antithyroid drugs over 5 years with positive TRAb. TCR sequences were obtained from RNA taken from PBMCs. The patients were enrolled through endocrinology in Xi'an, China. Each patient gave around 8.1 milliliters of EDTA-anticoagulated peripheral blood.

The chain combines TRBV12-3 or TRBV12-4 with TRBJ2-1; D is perhaps TRBD1 or TRBD2 (5 bases each). The sequence was obtained from a female donor with Graves disease. This specimen was peripheral blood mononuclear cells (PBMCs), taken when the disease was refractory, from a patient treated with antithyroid drugs. The chain's CDR3 is CASSLMGTNEQFF. Written as DNA, the CDR3 is TGTGCCAGCAGTTTAATGGGGACGAATGAGCAGTTCTTC.